This TCR beta chain was found in a study of shared clonotypes between healthy human individuals. The V gene's germline CDR1 is SGHAT and CDR2 FQNNGV. Trimming shortened V by 5 bases and J by 4 bases, and 8 bases separated the two germline ends. This CDR3 comprises 12 residues. Using immunoSEQ multiplex PCR, the repertoire was profiled, and TCRdb retains in-frame clones only, with some absent. In the table there are about 2.4 million clones, roughly 93% of which are singletons. The sequence derives from a man younger than 35 in good health. Some clones in this sample may be carry-over from other donors' samples. Sequencing was performed on naive CD4+ T cells from PBMCs. Subset described: CD45RA+ positively selected. The chain is built from TRBV11-2 and TRBJ1-2; no clear D gene. The CDR3 bases are TGTGCCAGCAGCGAGGGCCTCTATGGCTACACCTTC. Residues: CASSEGLYGYTF.